These 29 T cell receptor beta chains share one sample of origin, sequenced in a study of synovial regulatory T cells in juvenile arthritis. The method was immunoSEQ multiplex PCR; TCRdb's version includes in-frame clones alone and lacks a portion of them. This listing includes around 10,000 clones. The sequenced material came from Treg cells from blood. The subset is: remaining (HLA-DR-negative) circulating blood Treg cells. These receptor sequences come from a donor younger than 30 with juvenile idiopathic arthritis.

The chain joins TRBV30 to TRBJ2-2. The CDR3 runs 11 residues. No DNA is recorded. The germline gives CDR1 GTSNPN, CDR2 SVGIG (reference sequence). The CDR3 here is CAWSVTGELFF.

The CDR3 loop reads CASSYGTGVWYEQYF. The chain carries TRBV6-5 and TRBJ2-7; the D call of TRBD1 rests on TCRdb alone, since no DNA is present to check it. This CDR3 has 15 amino acids. A DNA sequence was not provided. Germline assignment: CDR1 MNHEY and CDR2 SVGAGI.

This clone is medium-sized by frequency. The chain recombines TRBV9 with TRBJ2-6; with no DNA, the TCRdb D assignment of TRBD1 cannot be verified. The CDR3 is 18 amino acids. No DNA sequence is on record. The germline V gene encodes CDR1 SGDLS and CDR2 YYNGEE. The CDR3 sequence: CASSVAGQGVSGANVLTF.

The CDR3 here is CASSNYTENYGYTF. This sequence joins TRBV21-1 and TRBJ1-2. TRBV21-1 is classified as a pseudogene. The CDR3 runs 14 residues. The protein alone is recorded here.

V and J are TRBV2 and TRBJ2-3; there is no DNA to check the TCRdb D call of TRBD2. The CDR3 runs to 18 residues. No DNA is listed. Germline assignment: CDR1 SNHLY and CDR2 FYNNEI. The chain's CDR3 is CASSKGLAGGPSTDTQYF. The variable domain in full, completed from reference TRBV2 and TRBJ2-3, reads EPEVTQTPSHQVTQMGQEVILRCVPISNHLYFYWYRQILGQKVEFLVSFYNNEISEKSEIFDDQFSVERPDGSNFTLKIRSTKLEDSAMYFCASSKGLAGGPSTDTQYFGPGTRLTVL.

V is TRBV14 and J is TRBJ1-3. The CDR3 sequence is 16 residues long. This entry has no DNA. Germline assignment: CDR1 SGHDN and CDR2 FVKESK. CDR3 loop: CASSQRLPYSGNTIYF.

The chain recombines TRBV6-1 with TRBJ1-3; there is no DNA to check the TCRdb D call of TRBD1. Germline assignment: CDR1 MNHNS and CDR2 SASEGT. The length of the CDR3 is 13 residues. No DNA accompanies this entry. CDR3 amino acids: CASSEAGGHTIYF.

The chain combines TRBV19 with TRBJ2-7; the D gene TCRdb calls, TRBD1, cannot be checked with no DNA. Germline CDR1 reads LNHDA; CDR2 reads SQIVND (reference sequence). CDR3 length: 15 residues. No DNA sequence was recorded. The CDR3 protein is CASSKTGYASYEQYF.

The V call is TRBV19, the J call TRBJ2-2. This CDR3 is 15 amino acids long. No DNA is listed. Germline V gene lookup returns CDR1 LNHDA and CDR2 SQIVND (reference sequence). The CDR3 region is CASSIGLSWAGELFF.

V is TRBV4-1 and J is TRBJ2-3; TCRdb selects TRBD2, and the lack of DNA leaves this call unchecked. This CDR3 spans 18 amino acids. The entry carries no DNA sequence. In germline, CDR1 is MGHRA, CDR2 YSYEKL. The CDR3 loop reads CASSQRIPRALITDTQYF.

The chain's CDR3 is CASGGLGSYEQYF. The chain employs TRBV5-1 and TRBJ2-7; TCRdb calls TRBD2, which cannot be checked without DNA. The V gene's germline CDR1 is SGHRS and CDR2 YFSETQ. The CDR3 is made up of 13 amino acids. Only the protein is available.

The genes are TRBV5-6 and TRBJ2-7; the TCRdb call, TRBD1, lacks DNA for checking. This CDR3 spans 13 amino acids. No DNA has been recorded. In germline, CDR1 is SGHDT, CDR2 YYEEEE. CDR3 residues: CASQTPVLNEQYF.

V gene TRBV21-1 combines with J gene TRBJ2-7; with no DNA, the TCRdb D assignment of TRBD2 cannot be verified. TRBV21-1 represents a pseudogene. The CDR3 is 16 residues long. The coding DNA is unavailable. This CDR3 is CASSNEGAGLSYEQYF.

This clone registers medium-sized (0.01 to 0.1%) by frequency. The gene calls are TRBV7-9 and TRBJ1-2; absent DNA, TCRdb's TRBD1 call cannot be checked. From germline, CDR1 is SEHNR and CDR2 FQNEAQ (reference sequence). The CDR3 consists of 19 residues. The DNA sequence is not available. CDR3 region: CASSLALLRTIKANYGYTF.

J is TRBJ2-7 and V is TRBV6-1; TCRdb outputs TRBD1, but without DNA this stays unchecked. The CDR3 runs to 14 residues. DNA is not recorded here. Germline assignment: CDR1 MNHNS and CDR2 SASEGT. CDR3 protein: CASSELKGIYEQYF.

The chain is built from TRBV27 and TRBJ1-3. The germline CDR1 and CDR2 sequences are MNHEY and SMNVEV (reference sequence). This CDR3 has 19 amino acids. The entry carries no DNA sequence. CDR3: CASSFLPPQSPLSGNTIYF.

The chain combines TRBV28 with TRBJ1-4; the D gene TCRdb calls, TRBD1, cannot be checked with no DNA. Germline V gene lookup returns CDR1 MDHEN and CDR2 SYDVKM. The CDR3 sequence is 14 residues long. No DNA is listed. This chain's CDR3 is CASSWTGPNEKLFF.

The V gene is TRBV5-4, the J gene TRBJ1-5; TCRdb returns TRBD1, unconfirmable since there is no DNA. This CDR3 has 15 amino acids. No DNA is given. Germline V gene lookup returns CDR1 SGHNT and CDR2 YYREEE (reference sequence). CDR3 protein: CASSKGTGGNQPQHF.

The chain links TRBV6-5 to TRBJ2-1; TCRdb's D call of TRBD2 is untestable without DNA. The CDR3 extends over 12 amino acids. DNA is not on record. CDR1 and CDR2 (germline): MNHEY, SVGAGI. CDR3 sequence reads: CASRERYNEQFF.

CDR3 residues: CASRRGLEQYF. The chain couples TRBV5-1 to TRBJ2-7; TCRdb names TRBD2, which stays unverified in the absence of DNA. Germline V gene sequence: CDR1 SGHRS, CDR2 YFSETQ. The CDR3 totals 11 residues. No DNA has been recorded.

This rearrangement joins TRBV6-5 to TRBJ1-6. This CDR3 contains 14 residues. There is no recorded DNA. The V gene's germline CDR1 is MNHEY and CDR2 SVGAGI. CDR3 in amino acids: CASRVAGPDSPLHF.

The chain combines TRBV4-3 with TRBJ2-3; TCRdb's D call, TRBD2, is unchecked because there is no DNA. Germline loops: CDR1 LGHNA, CDR2 YSLEER. The CDR3 length is 15 residues. No DNA appears here. CDR3 residues: CASSQIGGGQVAQYF.

V and J are TRBV6-6 and TRBJ2-7; TCRdb's D gene call, TRBD1, goes unchecked for lack of DNA. The CDR3 covers 13 residues. No DNA is recorded. The germline gives CDR1 MNHNY, CDR2 SVGAGI (reference sequence). The CDR3 reads CASSTDSTYEQYF.

The chain combines TRBV6-5 with TRBJ2-7; with no DNA, the TCRdb D assignment of TRBD2 cannot be verified. CDR1 and CDR2 (germline): MNHEY, SVGAGI. The CDR3 has 13 amino acids. Only the protein is available. The CDR3 sequence is CASSGRAEWEQYF.

This CDR3 is CASRVGASANTGELFF. V and J are TRBV5-1 and TRBJ2-2; as DNA is missing, the TRBD1 call by TCRdb cannot be tested. Germline V gene data show CDR1 as SGHRS and CDR2 as YFSETQ. The CDR3 extends over 16 amino acids. No DNA has been recorded. Using reference TRBV5-1 and TRBJ2-2 for the parts outside the CDR3, the full variable domain is KAGVTQTPRYLIKTRGQQVTLSCSPISGHRSVSWYQQTPGQGLQFLFEYFSETQRNKGNFPGRFSGRQFSNSRSEMNVSTLELGDSALYLCASRVGASANTGELFFGEGSRLTVL.

V and J are TRBV2 and TRBJ1-2; TCRdb's assignment of TRBD1 cannot be checked, as there is no DNA. CDR1 is SNHLY, CDR2 FYNNEI, per germline. This CDR3 region has 13 residues. DNA for this receptor is not on file. The CDR3 sequence is CASSESRYYGYTF.

The rearrangement joins TRBV4-1 to TRBJ2-1; TCRdb lists TRBD2, though no DNA is available to test this call. Germline values: CDR1 MGHRA, CDR2 YSYEKL. The CDR3 is 14 amino acids. No DNA was logged. The CDR3 loop reads CASSQEKAGGARFF.

The gene calls are TRBV19 and TRBJ1-3. Per the germline V gene, CDR1 is LNHDA and CDR2 is SQIVND (reference sequence). This CDR3 spans 17 amino acids. DNA for this receptor is not on file. The CDR3 here is CASSIEIFGSSGNTIYF.

The CDR3 reads CAWSVQRNTEAFF. The J gene is TRBJ1-1, the V gene TRBV30; TCRdb lists TRBD1, though no DNA is available to test this call. This CDR3 has 13 amino acids. The DNA is unrecorded. Germline V gives CDR1 GTSNPN, CDR2 SVGIG (reference sequence).